The 26 T cell receptor beta chains given below trace back to one sample, sequenced in a study of T-cell reconstitution after alpha-beta-depleted transplantation in children. As it was prepared, the TCRbeta library received unique molecular identifiers. A single record per CDR3 protein comes from TCRdb applying MiXCR to the PCR reads. Of more than 550,000 distinct CDR3 sequences listed, roughly a tenth were seen once; the top ten hold roughly 4%. The input for sequencing was PBMCs from the stem cell graft donor, taken from the stem cell graft. The receptor set was obtained from a human donor who donated a stem cell graft to a child with acute myeloid leukemia.

The table lists this clonotype with a few counts. This chain joins TRBV15 and TRBJ1-5; D remains ambiguous. Germline CDR1 LNHNV, CDR2 YYDKDF (reference sequence). V shed 1 base and J shed 4 bases, with 11 bases lying between them. This CDR3 comprises 15 residues. CDR3 region: CATSRGSQTNQPQHF. For the CDR3, the DNA is TGTGCCACCAGCAGAGGGTCACAGACTAATCAGCCCCAGCATTTT.

The J gene is TRBJ2-2, the V gene TRBV27, with D perhaps matching TRBD1 (6 bases). Trimming took off 3 bases at V and 4 bases at J, with 12 bases between the two ends. The CDR3 is made up of 15 amino acids. CDR1 MNHEY and CDR2 SMNVEV come from the germline V gene (reference sequence). The CDR3: CASSFGTPGTGELFF. The CDR3 nucleotides read TGTGCCAGCAGTTTTGGGACACCAGGCACCGGGGAGCTGTTTTTT.

This clonotype showed up just a few times. The genes are TRBV3-1 and TRBJ1-2; D possibly corresponds to TRBD1 (5 bases). Trimming left V 8 bases short and J 0 bases short, with 25 bases between. Germline V gives CDR1 LGHDT, CDR2 YNNKEL (reference sequence). The CDR3 has 18 amino acids. The CDR3 is CASCSVAGPNLPNYGYTF. CDR3 nucleotides: TGTGCCAGCTGTTCGGTGGCGGGACCTAACTTACCTAACTATGGCTACACCTTC.

This clonotype was counted a few times. The CDR3, as DNA: TGCAGTGCCGCCAGGTACGAGCAGTACTTC. Translating it yields CSAARYEQYF. V and J are TRBV20-1 and TRBJ2-7; D call uncertain. This CDR3 is 10 amino acids long. Germline V CDR1 and CDR2: DFQATT, SNEGSKA (reference sequence). The V end lost 6 bases, the J end lost 4 bases, and 7 bases lay between the germline ends.

The chain couples TRBV6-2 or TRBV6-3 to TRBJ2-1; D may correspond to TRBD1 or TRBD2 (10 bases each). The CDR3 has 16 amino acids. From germline, CDR1 is MNHEY and CDR2 SVGEGT. V gave up 4 bases and J gave up 13 bases, with 26 bases separating them. The CDR3 DNA follows: TGTGCCAGCAGTTTGGACAGGGGGTTAGCGGGAGGACCTCAGTTCTTC. It translates to CASSLDRGLAGGPQFF.

This clonotype appeared many times. CDR3 sequence (DNA): TGCGCCAGCAGCCAACAGTCCAGGAACACCGGGGAGCTGTTTTTT. It yields the protein CASSQQSRNTGELFF. The chain carries TRBV4-3 and TRBJ2-2, with unresolved D. CDR3 length: 15 amino acids. Germline V gives CDR1 LGHNA, CDR2 YSLEER. V lost 2 bases and J 1 base, leaving 8 bases between the germline ends.

The chain has TRBV5-6 and TRBJ1-1; 8 positions match TRBD1. The V gene end was trimmed by 4 bases and the J gene end by 1 base; junction bases not matched to a gene: 12. This CDR3 has 17 residues. The germline V gene has CDR1 SGHDT and CDR2 YYEEEE. As DNA, the CDR3 is TGTGCCAGCAGCAGTTCAACCACAGGGGGGTGGAACACTGAAGCTTTCTTT. It codes for CASSSSTTGGWNTEAFF.

The J gene is TRBJ1-4, the V gene TRBV20-1; D is undetermined. The CDR3 totals 12 residues. Per the germline V gene, CDR1 is DFQATT and CDR2 is SNEGSKA (reference sequence). V shed 1 base and J shed 5 bases, with 5 bases lying between them. The CDR3 region has the DNA TGCAGTGCTAGAGGGGTCAATGAAAAACTGTTTTTT. This encodes CSARGVNEKLFF.

A few counts support this clonotype. The genes are TRBV4-2 and TRBJ2-6; 7 positions agree with TRBD1. The germline V gene encodes CDR1 LGHNA and CDR2 YNFKEQ. With 1 base clipped from V and 4 bases from J, the junction kept 13 bases outside the gene matches. CDR3 length: 19 residues. The CDR3 sequence is CASSQAGGGTVRGANVLTF. The CDR3 bases are TGTGCCAGCAGCCAAGCTGGGGGTGGGACAGTTCGCGGGGCCAACGTCCTGACTTTC.

Comments on this clonotype: The junction and the germline gene differ at one end; a read error may be behind it. The V call is TRBV7-7, the J call TRBJ2-1; D is unresolved. The CDR3 has 16 residues. Germline assignment: CDR1 SSHAT and CDR2 FNYEAQ (reference sequence). The CDR3 bases are TGTGCTAGCAGCCCCGGTCGGGTAGGATCCTACAATGAGCAGTTCTTC. Residues: CASSPGRVGSYNEQFF.

The sample holds a few counts of this clonotype. The CDR3 spells CASSTSRQGKNGYTF. In nucleotides, the CDR3 is TGTGCCAGTAGTACCTCCCGACAGGGGAAGAATGGCTACACCTTC. V usage is TRBV19 and J usage is TRBJ1-2; 8 nucleotides match TRBD1. V dropped 4 bases and J dropped 6; count of bases not matched to a gene: 10. The CDR3 consists of 15 residues. In germline, CDR1 is LNHDA, CDR2 SQIVND (reference sequence). The variable domain in full, completed from reference TRBV19 and TRBJ1-2, reads DGGITQSPKYLFRKEGQNVTLSCEQNLNHDAMYWYRQDPGQGLRLIYYSQIVNDFQKGDIAEGYSVSREKKESFPLTVTSAQKNPTAFYLCASSTSRQGKNGYTFGSGTRLTVV.

The table lists this clonotype with many counts. The chain combines TRBV29-1 with TRBJ2-5; D remains ambiguous. Germline V gene lookup returns CDR1 SQVTM and CDR2 ANQGSEA. V lost 5 bases, J lost 2 bases, and 9 bases lay in between. The CDR3 extends over 12 amino acids. DNA for the CDR3: TGCAGCGTTAAGTCCTGGCAAGAGACCCAGTACTTC. Its translation: CSVKSWQETQYF.

This clonotype was found many times. The V call is TRBV9, the J call TRBJ2-7; D remains unclear. The germline CDR1 and CDR2 sequences are SGDLS and YYNGEE. The CDR3 runs 13 residues. The germline V and J ends were trimmed by 4 bases and 5 bases, with 13 bases remaining between them. The CDR3, as DNA: TGTGCCAGCAGCTCTCGGCCCGAAAACGAGCAGTACTTC. Residues: CASSSRPENEQYF.

This chain connects TRBV7-9 to TRBJ2-7, with D unresolved. CDR1 is SEHNR, CDR2 FQNEAQ, per germline (reference sequence). V was cut by 6 bases and J by 0 bases, with 15 bases left in between. The CDR3 contains 15 residues. The CDR3 region is CASSFAQSSSYEQYF. CDR3 DNA sequence: TGTGCCAGCAGTTTCGCTCAAAGCTCCTCCTACGAGCAGTACTTC.

This chain joins TRBV20-1 and TRBJ1-1, with 9 bases aligning to TRBD1. J gave up 4 bases and V 5 bases, and 5 bases lay outside the gene matches. This CDR3 contains 13 residues. The germline V gene encodes CDR1 DFQATT and CDR2 SNEGSKA (reference sequence). CDR3 nucleotide sequence: TGCAGTGCTCCCGACAGGGGGTCCACTGAAGCTTTCTTT. Residues: CSAPDRGSTEAFF.

The rearrangement links TRBV15 to TRBJ2-7; D is undetermined. The germline V gene has CDR1 LNHNV and CDR2 YYDKDF (reference sequence). V was clipped by 6 bases and J by 6 bases, with 18 bases between them. The CDR3 is 14 residues long. CDR3 residues: CATSRTGLGGEQYF. CDR3 in DNA: TGTGCCACCAGTAGGACCGGCCTGGGTGGCGAGCAGTACTTC.

In DNA, the CDR3 is TGTGCCAGCAGTCCAGACAGGGGGCCAGATACGCAGTATTTT. It translates to CASSPDRGPDTQYF. The rearrangement uses TRBV27 and TRBJ2-3; TRBD1 matches at 10 bases. Germline loops: CDR1 MNHEY, CDR2 SMNVEV (reference sequence). V shed 5 bases, J shed 4 bases, and the junction held 3 bases outside the gene matches. The CDR3 is 14 amino acids.

This clonotype was counted only a few times. The chain joins TRBV20-1 to TRBJ2-7, with a tentative D call TRBD2 (6 bases). CDR1 is DFQATT, CDR2 SNEGSKA, per germline (reference sequence). V lost 0 bases and J lost 1, with 10 bases in between. The CDR3 length is 14 residues. Here the CDR3 reads CSAREVLASYEQYF. CDR3 nucleotides: TGCAGTGCTAGAGAGGTTCTAGCGTCCTACGAGCAGTACTTC.

In this sample, this clonotype turned up many times. This chain connects TRBV6-5 to TRBJ2-1, with TRBD2 identical over 8 bases. Germline CDR1 MNHEY, CDR2 SVGAGI. With 2 bases clipped from V and 5 bases from J, the junction kept 5 bases outside the gene matches. CDR3 length: 15 residues. The CDR3 region has the DNA TGTGCCAGCAGTTACGGGCTAGCGGGCCACAATGAGCAGTTCTTC. Translation gives CASSYGLAGHNEQFF.

The chain carries TRBV30 and TRBJ1-1; no clear D. Germline V gene lookup returns CDR1 GTSNPN and CDR2 SVGIG (reference sequence). V was shortened by 5 bases and J by 1 base, with 11 bases between the two germline ends. The CDR3 consists of 13 residues. CDR3 nucleotides: TGTGCCTGGGCAGAACAGTCGAACACTGAAGCTTTCTTT. Protein product: CAWAEQSNTEAFF.

The chain has TRBV10-3 and TRBJ2-2, with D uncertain. The germline V and J ends were trimmed by 4 bases and 2 bases, with 17 bases remaining between them. There are 17 residues in the CDR3. Germline V gives CDR1 ENHRY, CDR2 SYGVKD. CDR3 DNA: TGTGCCATCAGTGCGACAACAGAACGGGTCAACACCGGGGAGCTGTTTTTT. Translation gives CAISATTERVNTGELFF.

This clonotype has more than one count but fewer than ten. The chain has TRBV10-3 and TRBJ2-7, with TRBD1 as a possible D gene (5 bases). The germline V and J ends were trimmed by 8 bases and 0 bases, with 14 bases remaining between them. This CDR3 comprises 14 residues. Germline lookup yields CDR1 ENHRY and CDR2 SYGVKD. The CDR3 DNA sequence: TGTGCCATCTTGGCCAGGGCCCCCTCCTACGAGCAGTACTTC. It encodes CAILARAPSYEQYF.

This clonotype appeared a single time. The conserved final phenylalanine or tryptophan is absent from the CDR3, which likely points to a read error. Because the CDR3's place on the DNA is in doubt, the DNA is left out and the CDR3 is given as listed by TCRdb. The V and J genes are TRBV20-1 and TRBJ2-7; the D call in the table, TRBD1, was not verified against the DNA. A total of 15 residues make up the CDR3, ends included. Per germline, CDR1 DFQATT and CDR2 SNEGSKA (reference sequence). CDR3 region: CSARDLGQGGYEQFG.

This clonotype has just a few counts. The J gene is TRBJ2-1, the V gene TRBV5-1; D not certain. The CDR3 loop spans 16 amino acids. Trimming took off 0 bases at V and 0 bases at J, with 10 bases between the two ends. Looked up from germline, CDR1 is SGHRS and CDR2 is YFSETQ. Here the CDR3 DNA reads TGCGCCAGCAGCTTGGGACGCCTTAGCTCCTACAATGAGCAGTTCTTC. Translation: CASSLGRLSSYNEQFF. Variable domain in full (rest from reference TRBV5-1 and TRBJ2-1): KAGVTQTPRYLIKTRGQQVTLSCSPISGHRSVSWYQQTPGQGLQFLFEYFSETQRNKGNFPGRFSGRQFSNSRSEMNVSTLELGDSALYLCASSLGRLSSYNEQFFGPGTRLTVL.

The chain has TRBV6-4 and TRBJ1-1; D is undetermined. Trimming removed 5 bases from V and 1 base from J, with 14 bases in between. CDR1 is MRHNA and CDR2 is SNTAGT in the germline V gene. There are 15 residues in the CDR3. The chain's CDR3 is CASSFEHGPNTEAFF. CDR3 nucleotide sequence: TGTGCCAGCAGTTTCGAACACGGGCCGAACACTGAAGCTTTCTTT.

This clonotype was seen repeatedly, ten times or more. J is TRBJ2-3 and V is TRBV12-3 or TRBV12-4; D is perhaps TRBD2 (5 bases). Trimming cost V 6 bases and J 3 bases, with 13 bases left between them. The CDR3 runs to 14 residues. CDR3 loop: CASSPSGKTDTQYF. The CDR3 bases are TGTGCCAGCAGCCCCTCGGGAAAGACAGATACGCAGTATTTT.